This T cell receptor beta chain was recovered during a study of blood T cells in healthy people across ages. V gave up 2 bases and J gave up 4 bases, with 11 bases separating them. CDR3 length: 14 residues. Germline assignment: CDR1 LNHDA and CDR2 SQIVND (reference sequence). Aged about 6 to 90, donors were systemically healthy Caucasians from Russia. Then a second PCR, running about 6 to 11 cycles, was carried out with a sample-barcoded 5' primer and a J-beta primer mix. TCRdb itself ran the 5' RACE reads through MiXCR, one entry per CDR3 protein. The table records about 1,800,000 distinct CDR3 sequences, 28% of them present only once.

V usage is TRBV19 and J usage is TRBJ1-1; possible D gene TRBD1, 5 bases. Sequencing was performed on blood. This sequence originates from a woman in her twenties or thirties in good health. Here the CDR3 reads CASSIWGGGTEAFF. The CDR3 DNA reads TGTGCCAGTAGTATATGGGGGGGTGGCACTGAAGCTTTCTTT.